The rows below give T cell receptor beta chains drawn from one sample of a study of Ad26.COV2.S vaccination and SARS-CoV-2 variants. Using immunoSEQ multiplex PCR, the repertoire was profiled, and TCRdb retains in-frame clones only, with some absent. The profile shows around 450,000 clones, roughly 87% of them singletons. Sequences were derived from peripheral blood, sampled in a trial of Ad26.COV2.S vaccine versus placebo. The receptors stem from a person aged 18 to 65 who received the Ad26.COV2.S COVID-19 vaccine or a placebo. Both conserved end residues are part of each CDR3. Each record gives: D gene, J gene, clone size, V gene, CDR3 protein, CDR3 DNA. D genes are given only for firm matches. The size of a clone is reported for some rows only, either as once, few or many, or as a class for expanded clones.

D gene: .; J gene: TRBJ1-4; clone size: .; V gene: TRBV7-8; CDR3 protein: CASSLGVGEKLFF; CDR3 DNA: TGTGCCAGCAGCTTAGGAGTCGGTGAAAAACTGTTTTTT
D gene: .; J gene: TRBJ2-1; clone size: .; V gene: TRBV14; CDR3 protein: CASSQFKSVDNEQFF; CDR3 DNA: TGTGCCAGCAGCCAATTCAAGTCTGTGGACAATGAGCAGTTCTTC
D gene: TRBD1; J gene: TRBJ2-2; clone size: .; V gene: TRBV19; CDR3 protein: CASTVRDRGLNGELFF; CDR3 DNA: TGTGCCAGTACCGTCCGAGACAGGGGCCTTAACGGGGAGCTGTTTTTT
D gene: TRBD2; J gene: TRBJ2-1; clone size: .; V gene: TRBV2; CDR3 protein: CARHRGEGSYNEQFF; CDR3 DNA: TGTGCCAGGCATCGGGGGGAAGGCTCCTACAATGAGCAGTTCTTC
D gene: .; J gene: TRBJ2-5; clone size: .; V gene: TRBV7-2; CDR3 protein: CASSITDQETQYF; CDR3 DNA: TGTGCCAGCAGCATTACTGACCAAGAGACCCAGTACTTC
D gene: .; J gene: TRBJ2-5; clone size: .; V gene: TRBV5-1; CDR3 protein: CASSTGTSQETQYF; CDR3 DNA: TGCGCCAGCAGCACCGGGACATCCCAAGAGACCCAGTACTTC
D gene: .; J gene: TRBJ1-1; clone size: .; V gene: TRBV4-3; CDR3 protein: CASSRSGSDTEAFF; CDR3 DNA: TGCGCCAGCAGCCGGTCAGGGTCGGACACTGAAGCTTTCTTT
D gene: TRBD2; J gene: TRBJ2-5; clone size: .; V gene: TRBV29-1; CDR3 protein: CSARTGGQETQYF; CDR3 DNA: TGCAGCGCGAGGACCGGGGGGCAAGAGACCCAGTACTTC
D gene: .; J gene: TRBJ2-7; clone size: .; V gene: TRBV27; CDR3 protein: CASSLFAGRVGYEQYF; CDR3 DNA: TGTGCCAGCAGTTTATTTGCAGGCAGGGTGGGGTACGAGCAGTACTTC
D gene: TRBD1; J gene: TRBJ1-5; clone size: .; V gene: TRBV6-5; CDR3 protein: CASSQGGEDRPQHF; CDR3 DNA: TGTGCCAGCAGTCAGGGGGGGGAGGATCGGCCCCAGCATTTT
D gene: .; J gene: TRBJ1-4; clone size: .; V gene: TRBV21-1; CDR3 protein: CASSLNRGWDEKLFF; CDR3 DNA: TGTGCCAGCAGCTTAAACAGGGGTTGGGATGAAAAACTGTTTTTT
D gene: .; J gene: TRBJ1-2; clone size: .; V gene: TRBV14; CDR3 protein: CASSQEVLPYYGYTF; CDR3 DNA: TGTGCCAGCAGCCAAGAGGTTCTTCCCTACTATGGCTACACCTTC
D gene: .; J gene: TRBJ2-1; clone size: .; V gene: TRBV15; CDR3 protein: CATSRDNETEFKFF; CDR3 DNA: TGTGCCACCAGCAGAGATAACGAAACCGAATTCAAATTCTTC
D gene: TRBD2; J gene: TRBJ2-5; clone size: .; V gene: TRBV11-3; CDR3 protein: CASSLGLAGDSRETQYF; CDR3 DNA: TGTGCCAGCAGCTTGGGACTAGCGGGGGATTCTCGGGAGACCCAGTACTTC
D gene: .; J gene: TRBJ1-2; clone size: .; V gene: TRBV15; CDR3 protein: CATSRERWRGYTF; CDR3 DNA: TGTGCCACCAGCAGAGAGAGGTGGAGGGGCTACACCTTC
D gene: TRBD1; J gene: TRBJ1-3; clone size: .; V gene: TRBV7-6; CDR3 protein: CASSSGTGPGNTIYF; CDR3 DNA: TGTGCCAGCAGCTCCGGGACAGGCCCTGGAAACACCATATATTTT
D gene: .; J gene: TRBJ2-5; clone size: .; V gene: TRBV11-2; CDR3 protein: CASSLRRGETQYF; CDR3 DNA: TGTGCCAGCAGCTTAAGGAGGGGAGAGACCCAGTACTTC
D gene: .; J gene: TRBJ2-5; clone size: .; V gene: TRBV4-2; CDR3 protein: CASSLGQPQETQYF; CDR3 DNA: TGTGCCAGCAGCCTTGGACAGCCCCAAGAGACCCAGTACTTC
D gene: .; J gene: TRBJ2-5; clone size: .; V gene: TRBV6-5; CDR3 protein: CASSLRLARGETQYF; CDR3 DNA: TGTGCCAGCAGTTTACGTCTCGCGCGGGGAGAGACCCAGTACTTC
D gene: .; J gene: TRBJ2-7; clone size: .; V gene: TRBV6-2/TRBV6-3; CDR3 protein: CASSLPGEGSYEQYF; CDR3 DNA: TGTGCCAGCAGCCTCCCGGGTGAGGGATCCTACGAGCAGTACTTC
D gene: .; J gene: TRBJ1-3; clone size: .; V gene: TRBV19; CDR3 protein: CASSIRFGPTLSGNTIYF; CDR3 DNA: TGTGCCAGTAGTATTAGGTTCGGACCCACGCTCTCTGGAAACACCATATATTTT
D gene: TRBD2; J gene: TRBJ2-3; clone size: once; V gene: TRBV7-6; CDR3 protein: CASSLEWGLASDTQYF; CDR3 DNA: TGTGCCAGCAGCTTAGAGTGGGGACTAGCTTCAGATACGCAGTATTTT
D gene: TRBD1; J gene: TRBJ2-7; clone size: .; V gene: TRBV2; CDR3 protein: CASSSDRLSYEQYF; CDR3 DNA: TGTGCCAGCAGTTCGGACAGGCTATCCTACGAGCAGTACTTC
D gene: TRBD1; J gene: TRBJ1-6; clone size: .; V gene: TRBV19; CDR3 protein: CASSILGTGVGSPLHF; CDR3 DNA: TGTGCCAGTAGTATACTCGGGACAGGGGTCGGTTCACCCCTCCACTTT